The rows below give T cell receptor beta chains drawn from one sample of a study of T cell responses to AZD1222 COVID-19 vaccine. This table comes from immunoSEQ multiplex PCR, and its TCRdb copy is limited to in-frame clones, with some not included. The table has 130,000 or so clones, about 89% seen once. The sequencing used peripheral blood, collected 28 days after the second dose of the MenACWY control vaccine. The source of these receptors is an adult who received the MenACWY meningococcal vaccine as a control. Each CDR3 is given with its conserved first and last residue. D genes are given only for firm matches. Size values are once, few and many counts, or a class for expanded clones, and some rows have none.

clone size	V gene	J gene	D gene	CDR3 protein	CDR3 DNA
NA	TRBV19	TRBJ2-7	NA	CASSRDLGTSYEQYF	TGTGCCAGTAGTCGAGACCTTGGGACATCCTACGAGCAGTACTTC
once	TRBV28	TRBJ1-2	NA	CASRVVEGSGGYTF	TGTGCCAGCAGAGTGGTGGAGGGGTCAGGTGGCTACACCTTC
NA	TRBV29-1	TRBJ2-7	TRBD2	CSVGWGLAGTYEQYF	TGCAGCGTGGGATGGGGTCTAGCGGGTACCTACGAGCAGTACTTC
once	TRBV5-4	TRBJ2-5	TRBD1	CASSPGNGQGLETQYF	TGTGCCAGCAGCCCGGGAAATGGACAGGGGCTGGAGACCCAGTACTTC
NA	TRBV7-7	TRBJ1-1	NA	CASSLGQKGTEAFF	TGTGCTAGCAGCTTAGGGCAGAAGGGCACTGAAGCTTTCTTT
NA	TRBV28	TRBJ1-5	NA	CASADPQQPQHF	TGTGCCAGCGCAGACCCCCAACAGCCCCAGCATTTT
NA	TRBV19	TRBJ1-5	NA	CASSIGWQPNQPQHF	TGTGCCAGTAGTATCGGTTGGCAGCCTAATCAGCCCCAGCATTTT
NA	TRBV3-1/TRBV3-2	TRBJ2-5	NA	CASSHQAGQGETQYF	TGTGCCAGCAGCCATCAAGCGGGCCAGGGGGAGACCCAGTACTTC
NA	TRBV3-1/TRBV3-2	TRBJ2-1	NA	CASSQDPPSLFF	TGTGCCAGCAGCCAAGATCCCCCTAGCCTGTTCTTC
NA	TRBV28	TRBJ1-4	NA	CATNRQATNEKLFF	TGTGCCACCAACCGACAGGCAACTAATGAAAAACTGTTTTTT
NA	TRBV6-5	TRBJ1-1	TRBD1	CASGEQGVTEAFF	TGTGCCAGCGGCGAACAGGGGGTGACTGAAGCTTTCTTT
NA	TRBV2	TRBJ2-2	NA	CASTPQASNTGELFF	TGTGCCAGCACCCCACAGGCTTCGAACACCGGGGAGCTGTTTTTT
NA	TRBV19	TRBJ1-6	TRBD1	CASTDRYNSPLHF	TGTGCCAGTACGGACAGGTATAATTCACCCCTCCACTTT
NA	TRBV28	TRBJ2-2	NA	CASSVTGIGTGELFF	TGTGCCAGCAGTGTTACAGGTATCGGGACCGGGGAGCTGTTTTTT
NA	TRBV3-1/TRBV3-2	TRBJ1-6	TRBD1	CASSQGAGTVYSPLHF	TGTGCCAGCAGCCAAGGGGCCGGGACAGTATATTCACCCCTCCACTTT
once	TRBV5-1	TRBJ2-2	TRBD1	CASSVGTGVTGELFF	TGCGCCAGCAGCGTCGGGACAGGGGTGACTGGGGAGCTGTTTTTT
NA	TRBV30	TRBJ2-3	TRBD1	CAYKTGGSDTQYF	TGTGCCTATAAGACAGGGGGATCAGATACGCAGTATTTT